This T cell receptor beta chain is drawn from a study of T cell responses to AZD1222 COVID-19 vaccine. Whole-study results and caveats: In a largely white British group with more females than males, clonal diversity was possibly underestimated. Repertoires were obtained only post-peak T cell response. The span of vaccine-associated CD4 TCRs extended across spike, with dominance at 160-218 and 743-854. Just a handful of people given AZD1222 tested seropositive at baseline.

Worth noting for this clone: The antigen is unknown.

The protocol was immunoSEQ multiplex PCR, while the TCRdb copy is restricted to in-frame clones and leaves out a portion. The sample shows 150,000 to 200,000 clones, over 85% of them seen only once. The receptor comes from an adult in good health. This sample comprised peripheral blood, obtained on day 0 of AZD1222 vaccination.

This chain's CDR3 is CASSSGQDRGFGQYF. The CDR3 coding sequence is TGTGCCAGCAGCTCCGGACAGGATCGCGGATTCGGGCAGTACTTC. The chain is built from TRBV7-9 and TRBJ2-7; 7 bases align to TRBD1. V shed 4 bases and J 9 bases; nucleotides not matched to a gene: 15. From germline, CDR1 is SEHNR and CDR2 FQNEAQ (reference sequence). The CDR3 length is 15 residues.